These 17 T cell receptor beta chains were all obtained from the same sample, sequenced in a study of blood T cell repertoires in COVID-19. Sequencing used immunoSEQ multiplex PCR; TCRdb keeps in-frame clones, though not all of them. The table shows under 120,000 clones, with more than 75% occurring only once. The sequenced sample consisted of peripheral blood. Receptor source: a human donor in a cohort sampled during active COVID-19.

The V gene is TRBV7-2, the J gene TRBJ2-7; no firm D call. The CDR3 extends over 11 amino acids. Germline V gene lookup returns CDR1 SGHTA and CDR2 FQGNSA. V was pared by 6 bases and J by 3 bases, with 6 bases between. The CDR3 sequence: CASSLYYEQYF. CDR3 nucleotides: TGTGCCAGCAGTCTTTACTACGAGCAGTACTTC.

The V and J genes are TRBV11-1 and TRBJ2-7, with D maybe TRBD1 (6 bases). Deletions cut 5 bases from V and 3 bases from J, with 14 bases between. Germline CDR1 SGHAT, CDR2 FQDESV (reference sequence). This CDR3 is built from 14 residues. CDR3 residues: CASSKSGTLYEQYF. CDR3 DNA: TGTGCCAGCAGCAAATCCGGGACACTCTACGAGCAGTACTTC.

The chain uses TRBV2 and TRBJ2-7; 8 bases map to TRBD2. In germline, CDR1 is SNHLY, CDR2 FYNNEI. J was trimmed by 7 bases and V by 1 base; bases with no gene match: 0. This CDR3 is 12 amino acids long. The CDR3 bases are TGTGCCAGCAGTGAAGGCGGGGGGGAGCAGTACTTC. Amino acid sequence: CASSEGGGEQYF. Variable domain in full (rest from reference TRBV2 and TRBJ2-7): EPEVTQTPSHQVTQMGQEVILRCVPISNHLYFYWYRQILGQKVEFLVSFYNNEISEKSEIFDDQFSVERPDGSNFTLKIRSTKLEDSAMYFCASSEGGGEQYFGPGTRLTVT.

This chain links TRBV5-1 with TRBJ2-3, with unresolved D. CDR1 is SGHRS and CDR2 is YFSETQ in the germline V gene. With 0 bases removed from V and 1 base from J, the gap between germline ends came to 6 bases. The CDR3 length is 14 residues. CDR3 region: CASSLGEGTDTQYF. CDR3 DNA sequence: TGCGCCAGCAGCTTGGGCGAGGGCACAGATACGCAGTATTTT.

CDR3 protein: CASSLASVGGAEAFF. The CDR3 region has the DNA TGCGCCAGCAGCTTGGCCTCCGTGGGGGGGGCTGAAGCTTTCTTT. The J gene is TRBJ1-1, the V gene TRBV5-1, with a tentative D call TRBD1 (5 bases). Germline V gene lookup returns CDR1 SGHRS and CDR2 YFSETQ. V lost 0 bases to trimming and J lost 6 bases, with 15 bases between them. The CDR3 is made up of 15 amino acids. The whole variable domain, filled in from reference TRBV5-1 and TRBJ1-1, reads KAGVTQTPRYLIKTRGQQVTLSCSPISGHRSVSWYQQTPGQGLQFLFEYFSETQRNKGNFPGRFSGRQFSNSRSEMNVSTLELGDSALYLCASSLASVGGAEAFFGQGTRLTVV.

This clone was found once. The V call is TRBV9, the J call TRBJ2-1, with D possibly matching TRBD2 (6 bases). CDR3 length: 16 residues. The germline V and J ends were trimmed by 5 bases and 0 bases, with 15 bases remaining between them. Germline CDR1 SGDLS, CDR2 YYNGEE. The CDR3, as DNA: TGTGCCAGCAGTGGGGGGACTCGTCACTCCTACAATGAGCAGTTCTTC. Translating it yields CASSGGTRHSYNEQFF.

This clone was observed a handful of times. This chain connects TRBV15 to TRBJ1-1; TRBD1 might be the D (6 bases). Between the trimmed V and J ends, which lost 6 bases and 9 bases, there was a span of 11 bases. This CDR3 has 11 amino acids. CDR1 and CDR2 (germline): LNHNV, YYDKDF (reference sequence). The CDR3 is CATSTGSQAFF. CDR3 DNA sequence: TGTGCCACCAGTACAGGGTCGCAAGCTTTCTTT. The whole variable domain, remainder taken from reference TRBV15 and TRBJ1-1, is DAMVIQNPRYQVTQFGKPVTLSCSQTLNHNVMYWYQQKSSQAPKLLFHYYDKDFNNEADTPDNFQSRRPNTSFCFLDIRSPGLGDTAMYLCATSTGSQAFFGQGTRLTVV.

V usage is TRBV7-9 and J usage is TRBJ1-2, with 7 bases aligning to TRBD1. The J segment lost 4 bases and the V segment lost 7 bases, leaving 6 bases of the junction unmatched. The CDR3 consists of 13 residues. CDR1 is SEHNR and CDR2 is FQNEAQ in the germline V gene (reference sequence). The chain's CDR3 is CASTETGPYGYTF. The DNA of the CDR3 is TGTGCCAGCACCGAGACAGGGCCCTATGGCTACACCTTC.

Comments on this clone: A read error may produce the germline difference seen at one junction end. The rearrangement uses TRBV5-1 and TRBJ2-1; 9 nucleotides agree with TRBD2. CDR1 is SGHRS and CDR2 is YFSETQ in the germline V gene. CDR3 length: 16 amino acids. The CDR3 nucleotides are TGCGCCCGCAGCGGCGGGGGGGCCAACTCCTACAATGAGCAGTTCTTC. Amino acids: CARSGGGANSYNEQFF.

The chain uses TRBV7-2 and TRBJ2-1; 9 bases align to TRBD2. With V trimmed by 2 bases and J by 6 bases, 11 bases remained unmatched. Germline V gives CDR1 SGHTA, CDR2 FQGNSA. The CDR3 totals 17 residues. CDR3 amino acids: CASSLHTAASGVNEQFF. For the CDR3, the DNA is TGTGCCAGCAGCTTACATACCGCAGCTAGCGGGGTCAATGAGCAGTTCTTC. The entire variable domain, with the rest obtained from reference TRBV7-2 and TRBJ2-1, is as follows: GAGVSQSPSNKVTEKGKDVELRCDPISGHTALYWYRQSLGQGLEFLIYFQGNSAPDKSGLPSDRFSAERTGGSVSTLTIQRTQQEDSAVYLCASSLHTAASGVNEQFFGPGTRLTVL.

The genes are TRBV11-2 and TRBJ2-5; 8 bases map to TRBD1. The ends lost 4 bases at V and 7 bases at J; junction bases unmatched: 8. The CDR3 spans 14 residues. Germline V gene data show CDR1 as SGHAT and CDR2 as FQNNGV. The CDR3 spells CASSSLTGVGTQYF. The CDR3 DNA follows: TGTGCCAGCAGCTCTTTGACAGGGGTGGGGACCCAGTACTTC.

The chain couples TRBV7-8 to TRBJ1-4, with 9 nucleotides matching TRBD1. The germline V gene has CDR1 SGHVS and CDR2 FQNEAQ. The V segment lost 4 bases and the J segment 5 bases; nucleotides outside the gene matches: 2. The CDR3 is 14 amino acids. CDR3 sequence: CASSSGQGNEKLFF. Here the CDR3 DNA reads TGTGCCAGCAGCTCCGGACAGGGGAATGAAAAACTGTTTTTT. Full variable domain (outside the CDR3, taken from reference TRBV7-8 and TRBJ1-4): GAGVSQSPRYKVAKRGQDVALRCDPISGHVSLFWYQQALGQGPEFLTYFQNEAQLDKSGLPSDRFFAERPEGSVSTLKIQRTQQEDSAVYLCASSSGQGNEKLFFGSGTQLSVL.

The rearrangement uses TRBV30 and TRBJ2-1, with D perhaps matching TRBD1 (6 bases). This CDR3 region has 21 residues. Germline V gene lookup returns CDR1 GTSNPN and CDR2 SVGIG (reference sequence). The germline V and J ends were trimmed by 8 bases and 4 bases, with 39 bases remaining between them. CDR3 loop: CAGRLPGPPTVQGRSYNEQFF. DNA for the CDR3: TGTGCCGGCCGGCTTCCCGGTCCCCCGACGGTCCAGGGGAGATCATACAATGAGCAGTTCTTC.

The chain has TRBV4-1 and TRBJ2-7; TRBD2 is a possible D gene (6 bases). This CDR3 region has 15 residues. Germline CDR1 reads MGHRA; CDR2 reads YSYEKL. Trimming pared 0 bases from V and 4 bases from J, leaving 13 bases between. CDR3 in DNA: TGCGCCAGCAGCCAAGATCTTACTAGCTCGTACGAGCAGTACTTC. Protein: CASSQDLTSSYEQYF.

The CDR3 region is CASSYLNGDTQYF. The CDR3 nucleotides are TGTGCCAGCAGCTACCTGAACGGAGATACGCAGTATTTT. The V gene is TRBV7-3, the J gene TRBJ2-3; D is unclear. The germline CDR1 and CDR2 sequences are SGHTA and FQGTGA. The CDR3 totals 13 residues. Trimming left V 4 bases short and J 5 bases short, with 10 bases between.

The chain carries TRBV19 and TRBJ2-7; TRBD1 matches 8 bases. This CDR3 has 13 residues. Germline V lookup: CDR1 LNHDA, CDR2 SQIVND (reference sequence). The V gene end was trimmed by 1 base and the J gene end by 7 bases; junction bases not matched to a gene: 3. The CDR3 DNA sequence: TGTGCCAGTAGTATAGGCACAGGGGGGGAGCAGTACTTC. It encodes CASSIGTGGEQYF.

The chain employs TRBV2 and TRBJ1-2; a possible D gene is TRBD1 (6 bases). This CDR3 is 12 amino acids long. V dropped 9 bases and J dropped 1 base, with 9 bases sitting between them. Germline CDR1 reads SNHLY; CDR2 reads FYNNEI. As DNA, the CDR3 is TGTGCCAGACAGGGTTATAACTATGGCTACACCTTC. The encoded protein is CARQGYNYGYTF.